A single sample gave rise to the 28 T cell receptor beta chains below, sequenced in a study of cytomegalovirus exposure and HLA in healthy donors (dated by TCRdb to about 2017). Receptor amplification or capture employed the immunoSEQ multiplex PCR assay. The multiplex PCR relied on a mix of 60 forward primers for TCR Vbeta segments and 13 reverse primers for TCR Jbeta segments. TCRdb mirrors the immuneACCESS table, restricted to in-frame sequences. Some clones are absent from its copies; in checked studies, under half trace to an unresolved V gene, and the reason for the others is unknown. In this sample's table one finds tens of thousands of clones. Of the sample, 2.5% to 3% falls within the top ten clones. Sample: PBMCs. The receptor set was obtained from a man aged 40-50 years in good health and CMV-seronegative.

The V call is TRBV5-6, the J call TRBJ2-1; D ambiguous. Germline values: CDR1 SGHDT, CDR2 YYEEEE. Trimming stripped 3 bases from V and 5 bases from J, with 6 bases between. The CDR3 has 12 amino acids. CDR3 residues: CASSWHDNEQFF. The CDR3 DNA sequence: TGTGCCAGCAGCTGGCACGACAATGAGCAGTTCTTC.

A remark on this clone: At one end the junction does not follow the germline gene, possibly because of a read error. In DNA form, the CDR3 reads TGTGCCAGCAGCTTAGGAGCCATTACCTCCGACAATGAGCAGTTCTTC. Its translation: CASSLGAITSDNEQFF. V gene TRBV11-3 combines with J gene TRBJ2-1; unclear D gene. Germline-derived CDR1 and CDR2 are SGHNT and YENEEA. This CDR3 spans 16 amino acids.

The CDR3 coding sequence is TGTGCCATCAGTGAATTCGGCGAGCAGTACTTC. Translated: CAISEFGEQYF. The chain links TRBV10-3 to TRBJ2-7; D gene uncertain. Germline CDR1 is ENHRY and CDR2 is SYGVKD. The CDR3 spans 11 residues. V lost 3 bases to trimming and J lost 6 bases, with 6 bases between them.

V gene TRBV1 combines with J gene TRBJ1-6. TRBV1 is a pseudogene. The CDR3 spans 16 residues. The chain's CDR3 is CTSSQRGGSCNSPLHF. The CDR3 DNA is TGCACCAGCAGCCAAAGGGGGGGATCGTGTAATTCACCCCTCCACTTT.

For the CDR3, the DNA is TGTGCCAGCAGCTCTCTCGGGACAGGGGGCGGCTACGAGCAGTACTTC. This translates into CASSSLGTGGGYEQYF. The rearrangement uses TRBV11-3 and TRBJ2-7; 12 positions match TRBD1. Trimming took 4 bases from V and 3 from J; bases not matched to a gene: 7. This CDR3 comprises 16 residues. Germline V gives CDR1 SGHNT, CDR2 YENEEA.

The rearrangement uses TRBV6-5 and TRBJ1-1, with TRBD1 matching 8 bases. Germline V gives CDR1 MNHEY, CDR2 SVGAGI. Trimming at V came to 6 bases and at J to 4 bases, leaving 7 bases not matched to a gene. The length of the CDR3 is 14 residues. The CDR3 nucleotides are TGTGCCAGCAGGGATACGGGACAGGTCACTGAAGCTTTCTTT. Residues: CASRDTGQVTEAFF.

This sequence joins TRBV19 and TRBJ2-2; D is undetermined. The V end was cut by 5 bases, the J end by 3 bases, with 16 bases between. This CDR3 spans 16 amino acids. Germline V lookup: CDR1 LNHDA, CDR2 SQIVND (reference sequence). The CDR3 DNA follows: TGTGCCAGTAGTCTCCTGGGTGCTCGGGACACCGGGGAGCTGTTTTTT. Translating gives CASSLLGARDTGELFF. The whole variable domain, filled in from reference TRBV19 and TRBJ2-2, reads DGGITQSPKYLFRKEGQNVTLSCEQNLNHDAMYWYRQDPGQGLRLIYYSQIVNDFQKGDIAEGYSVSREKKESFPLTVTSAQKNPTAFYLCASSLLGARDTGELFFGEGSRLTVL.

This sequence joins TRBV4-1 and TRBJ2-2; 8 bases line up with TRBD1. CDR3 size: 15 residues. The ends lost 3 bases at V and 4 bases at J; junction bases unmatched: 4. Germline CDR1 MGHRA, CDR2 YSYEKL. The CDR3 DNA reads as TGCGCCAGCAGCCAGACAGGGGATGGCACCGGGGAGCTGTTTTTT. This gives the protein CASSQTGDGTGELFF.

The chain employs TRBV7-9 and TRBJ2-2, with TRBD2 identical over 15 bases. Germline V gene lookup returns CDR1 SEHNR and CDR2 FQNEAQ (reference sequence). The CDR3 contains 16 residues. Unmatched junction bases numbered 3, after V lost 4 bases and J lost 6 bases. This CDR3 is CASSSGLAGGSGELFF. In nucleotides, the CDR3 is TGTGCCAGCAGCTCGGGACTAGCGGGGGGATCCGGGGAGCTGTTTTTT.

The chain links TRBV7-2 to TRBJ2-3; TRBD1 matches at 9 bases. Losses at the gene ends were 4 bases for V and 3 bases for J; bases not matched to a gene: 8. The V gene's germline CDR1 is SGHTA and CDR2 FQGNSA. The CDR3 is 16 residues long. The CDR3: CASSSNRGLGTDTQYF. CDR3 in DNA: TGTGCCAGCAGCTCCAACAGGGGGCTTGGGACAGATACGCAGTATTTT.

This sequence joins TRBV7-9 and TRBJ1-5; 7 bases agree with TRBD1. The CDR3 runs 12 residues. The germline V gene encodes CDR1 SEHNR and CDR2 FQNEAQ (reference sequence). Trimming at V came to 5 bases and at J to 5 bases, leaving 0 bases not matched to a gene. DNA for the CDR3: TGTGCCAGCAGCGACAGGGATCAGCCCCAGCATTTT. Encoded protein: CASSDRDQPQHF.

This chain links TRBV5-1 with TRBJ2-1, with 10 nucleotides matching TRBD1. CDR1 is SGHRS, CDR2 YFSETQ, per germline. The CDR3 sequence is 15 residues long. V shed 0 bases and J 6 bases; nucleotides not matched to a gene: 3. The CDR3 loop is CASSLGTGGGNEQFF. The CDR3 bases are TGCGCCAGCAGCTTGGGGACAGGGGGAGGCAATGAGCAGTTCTTC.

This chain joins TRBV19 and TRBJ2-2, with 10 bases that match TRBD2. Germline trimming cut 7 bases from V and 4 bases from J; bases unmatched to any gene: 9. CDR1 LNHDA and CDR2 SQIVND come from the germline V gene (reference sequence). The CDR3 is 16 residues long. The CDR3: CASNRAGGPGTGELFF. In DNA form, the CDR3 reads TGTGCCAGTAATCGAGCGGGGGGGCCGGGCACCGGGGAGCTGTTTTTT. Based on the CDR3 plus reference TRBV19 and TRBJ2-2, the full variable domain is DGGITQSPKYLFRKEGQNVTLSCEQNLNHDAMYWYRQDPGQGLRLIYYSQIVNDFQKGDIAEGYSVSREKKESFPLTVTSAQKNPTAFYLCASNRAGGPGTGELFFGEGSRLTVL.

This chain joins TRBV30 and TRBJ1-2, with D possibly TRBD1 on 6 matching bases. V dropped 3 bases and J dropped 0 bases, with 11 bases sitting between them. The CDR3 is made up of 14 amino acids. Germline V lookup: CDR1 GTSNPN, CDR2 SVGIG (reference sequence). The CDR3 sequence is CAWSTGIANYGYTF. The CDR3 DNA follows: TGTGCCTGGAGCACAGGGATAGCTAACTATGGCTACACCTTC.

This chain connects TRBV6-1 to TRBJ1-2; unclear D gene. The CDR3 has 14 residues. V lost 3 bases, J lost 2 bases, and 10 bases lay in between. The germline V gene encodes CDR1 MNHNS and CDR2 SASEGT. The CDR3, as DNA: TGTGCCAGCAGTGAGGCGGGAGAGAACTATGGCTACACCTTC. This gives the protein CASSEAGENYGYTF.

This chain uses TRBV30 with TRBJ2-6, with D hard to call. Deletions cut 3 bases from V and 0 bases from J, with 6 bases between. Germline V CDR1 and CDR2: GTSNPN, SVGIG (reference sequence). The CDR3 has 14 amino acids. The CDR3 bases are TGTGCCTGGAGGGCGGACTCTGGGGCCAACGTCCTGACTTTC. Its translation: CAWRADSGANVLTF.

V gene TRBV9 combines with J gene TRBJ1-1, with D perhaps matching TRBD1 (6 bases). The CDR3 is 15 amino acids. The V end lost 0 bases, the J end lost 2 bases, and 11 bases lay between the germline ends. Per the germline V gene, CDR1 is SGDLS and CDR2 is YYNGEE. CDR3 region: CASSVVQGSNTEAFF. As DNA, the CDR3 is TGTGCCAGCAGCGTAGTACAGGGATCTAACACTGAAGCTTTCTTT.

CDR3 DNA: TGTGCCACCAGCAGAGCGACAGGGGGCGACAATGAAAAACTGTTTTTT. Residues: CATSRATGGDNEKLFF. The chain couples TRBV15 to TRBJ1-4; 10 nucleotides align to TRBD1. The ends lost 1 base at V and 5 bases at J; junction bases unmatched: 4. CDR1 and CDR2 from the germline V gene are LNHNV and YYDKDF (reference sequence). The CDR3 extends over 16 amino acids. Combining the CDR3 with reference TRBV15 and TRBJ1-4 gives the whole variable domain DAMVIQNPRYQVTQFGKPVTLSCSQTLNHNVMYWYQQKSSQAPKLLFHYYDKDFNNEADTPDNFQSRRPNTSFCFLDIRSPGLGDTAMYLCATSRATGGDNEKLFFGSGTQLSVL.

V gene TRBV2 combines with J gene TRBJ1-5; 7 bases fit TRBD1. The CDR3 is made up of 15 amino acids. Germline values: CDR1 SNHLY, CDR2 FYNNEI. V was clipped by 5 bases and J by 4 bases; unmatched bases: 8. CDR3 residues: CASSPQGSVNQPQHF. CDR3 in DNA: TGTGCCAGCAGTCCACAGGGGAGCGTAAATCAGCCCCAGCATTTT.

The chain recombines TRBV18 with TRBJ1-1; 11 nucleotides match TRBD1. CDR1 is KGHSH, CDR2 LQKENI, per germline. The CDR3 length is 15 residues. Unmatched junction bases numbered 4, after V lost 6 bases and J lost 1 base. CDR3 region: CASSLGTGGNTEAFF. The CDR3 DNA follows: TGTGCCAGCTCCCTGGGGACAGGGGGGAACACTGAAGCTTTCTTT.

V usage is TRBV19 and J usage is TRBJ2-1; TRBD2 matches at 9 bases. Germline-derived CDR1 and CDR2 are LNHDA and SQIVND (reference sequence). This CDR3 comprises 16 residues. V lost 6 bases, J lost 3 bases, and 9 bases stayed unmatched. DNA for the CDR3: TGTGCCAGTAGCTCCCTTGCGGGGGGGGACTACAATGAGCAGTTCTTC. It yields the protein CASSSLAGGDYNEQFF. Full variable domain (missing parts from reference TRBV19 and TRBJ2-1): DGGITQSPKYLFRKEGQNVTLSCEQNLNHDAMYWYRQDPGQGLRLIYYSQIVNDFQKGDIAEGYSVSREKKESFPLTVTSAQKNPTAFYLCASSSLAGGDYNEQFFGPGTRLTVL.

The CDR3 region has the DNA TGTGCCAGCAGCGCAACAGGGGCGTACTCTGGAAACACCATATATTTT. This encodes CASSATGAYSGNTIYF. The V call is TRBV9, the J call TRBJ1-3; 7 positions agree with TRBD1. Losses at the gene ends were 3 bases for V and 0 bases for J; bases not matched to a gene: 6. CDR1 is SGDLS, CDR2 YYNGEE, per germline. This CDR3 region has 16 residues. The full variable domain, completed using reference TRBV9 and TRBJ1-3, is DSGVTQTPKHLITATGQRVTLRCSPRSGDLSVYWYQQSLDQGLQFLIQYYNGEERAKGNILERFSAQQFPDLHSELNLSSLELGDSALYFCASSATGAYSGNTIYFGEGSWLTVV.

CDR3: CASSSPRLGEMNTEAFF. In DNA form, the CDR3 reads TGCGCCAGCAGCTCGCCTCGGCTCGGGGAGATGAACACTGAAGCTTTCTTT. This chain uses TRBV5-1 with TRBJ1-1; D is unresolved. Trimming removed 3 bases from V and 0 bases from J, with 18 bases in between. Germline V gene sequence: CDR1 SGHRS, CDR2 YFSETQ. This CDR3 region has 17 residues.

The chain uses TRBV10-2 and TRBJ2-1, with D possibly TRBD2 on 5 matching bases. This CDR3 has 16 amino acids. The V end was cut by 3 bases, the J end by 0 bases, with 12 bases between. The germline V gene encodes CDR1 WSHSY and CDR2 SAAADI. CDR3 in DNA: TGCGCCAGCAGTGAACCTAGCAGTTACTCCTACAATGAGCAGTTCTTC. Protein: CASSEPSSYSYNEQFF.

On this clone: Germline and junction disagree at one end, which may indicate a read error. This rearrangement joins TRBV6-5 to TRBJ1-5, with 9 positions matching TRBD1. Per the germline V gene, CDR1 is MNHEY and CDR2 is SVGAGI. The CDR3 runs 12 residues. The CDR3 nucleotides read TGTGCCAGCTCACCTCTCGGGACAGGGTTATATTTT. Translated, it gives CASSPLGTGLYF.

With respect to this clone: Its ends do not fully match the called genes, so a read error is possible. The chain carries TRBV7-7 and TRBJ2-5, with 8 bases identical to TRBD2. The CDR3 sequence is 16 residues long. Germline CDR1 reads SSHAT; CDR2 reads FNYEAQ (reference sequence). The DNA of the CDR3 is TGTGCTAGCAGCTTAGGCGCGGGGGGCGGGTCGGAGACCCAGTACTTC. Protein: CASSLGAGGGSETQYF.

The V gene is TRBV4-1, the J gene TRBJ2-1, with 7 nucleotides matching TRBD2. J gave up 0 bases and V 0 bases, and 2 bases lay outside the gene matches. Germline CDR1 reads MGHRA; CDR2 reads YSYEKL. The CDR3 is made up of 16 amino acids. CDR3 coding DNA: TGCGCCAGCAGCCAAGAAGCGGGGAACTCCTACAATGAGCAGTTCTTC. Translating gives CASSQEAGNSYNEQFF.

V is TRBV2 and J is TRBJ2-5, with D maybe TRBD2 (6 bases). Germline values: CDR1 SNHLY, CDR2 FYNNEI. The CDR3 spans 14 residues. V lost 3 bases to trimming and J lost 1 base, with 9 bases between them. CDR3 residues: CASSEEGPQETQYF. The CDR3 DNA sequence: TGTGCCAGCAGTGAGGAGGGGCCCCAAGAGACCCAGTACTTC.